A single sample gave rise to the 2 T cell receptor beta chains below, sequenced in a study of T cells in localized non-small cell lung cancer. Measured with immunoSEQ multiplex PCR; TCRdb has only the in-frame clones, and not every one. The sample lists around 23,000 clones, 90% occurring once. This material consisted of peripheral blood, taken before any cancer treatment. The receptor set was obtained from a woman aged 40 to 75 with stage I lung adenocarcinoma.

This rearrangement joins TRBV7-8 to TRBJ1-6; D unclear. This CDR3 is built from 15 residues. Trimming took off 0 bases at V and 4 bases at J, with 7 bases between the two ends. Looked up from germline, CDR1 is SGHVS and CDR2 is FQNEAQ. The chain's CDR3 is CASSLASGYNSPLHF. Here the CDR3 DNA reads TGTGCCAGCAGCTTAGCGTCGGGGTATAATTCACCCCTCCACTTT.

DNA of the CDR3: TGTGCCTGGAGTGTTGGGACAGGGGGTGAGGAGCAGTACTTC. It specifies CAWSVGTGGEEQYF. V usage is TRBV30 and J usage is TRBJ2-7, with TRBD1 identical over 11 bases. CDR3 length equals 14 residues. Unmatched junction bases numbered 5, after V lost 0 bases and J lost 7 bases. The germline CDR1 and CDR2 sequences are GTSNPN and SVGIG (reference sequence).